This TCR beta chain was recorded in a study of graft-versus-host responses after intestinal transplantation. Study findings and constraints: GvH clone levels peaked in circulation, and this peak was associated with early post-transplant HvG declines. Some patients had graft-donor T cell macrochimerism, and their allografts showed high graft-versus-host to host-versus-graft clonal ratios. Some GvH clones appeared in ileal mucosa or blood before recipient bone marrow.

This CDR3 comprises 15 residues. Germline assignment: CDR1 SGHRS and CDR2 YFSETQ. V lost 4 bases, J lost 2 bases, and 16 bases lay in between. Turning to this clone: The antigen is undetermined.

Generated by immunoSEQ multiplex PCR, the TCRdb table keeps only in-frame clones and is missing some. The repertoire consists of roughly 25,000 clones, with 70% to 90% occurring once and the leading ten covering 1% to 1.3%. The material was PBMCs, obtained approximately four weeks after intestinal transplant. The chain employs TRBV5-1 and TRBJ2-7, with D maybe TRBD1 (5 bases). The source is a human patient who received an intestinal transplant, so some T cells may come from the graft donor. The CDR3 coding sequence is TGCGCCAGCAGCCCGGACACGGACCACGCCTACGAGCAGTACTTC. It specifies CASSPDTDHAYEQYF.